This is a list of T cell receptor beta chains from one sample in a study of blood T cell repertoires in COVID-19. Produced via immunoSEQ multiplex PCR; TCRdb's table is partial and in-frame only. The sample carries around 250,000 clones, around 85% recorded once. Sequencing input: PBMCs or T cells enriched from blood (not recorded which). The receptor set was obtained from a woman aged 50 to 60 with acute COVID-19. Both conserved end residues are part of each CDR3. D genes are given only for firm matches. Clone size is stated in some rows and not others, as once, few, many or a class when expanded.

>once|15|TRBV9|NA|TRBJ2-7
TGTGCCAGCAGCCCTGGACAGTTGAGCTCCTACGAGCAGTACTTC
CASSPGQLSSYEQYF
>NA|12|TRBV29-1|NA|TRBJ2-7
TGCAGCGTTGAAGTTGAGGGTGCCGAGCAGTACTTC
CSVEVEGAEQYF
>NA|18|TRBV14|TRBD2|TRBJ2-7
TGTGCCAGCAGCCAAGCAGGAATTCAGCGGGGGTTTGCCTACGAGCAGTACTTC
CASSQAGIQRGFAYEQYF
>NA|13|TRBV24-1|TRBD1|TRBJ1-1
TGTGCCACCAGTTCGGCAGGGGGAACTGAAGCTTTCTTT
CATSSAGGTEAFF
>NA|11|TRBV20-1|NA|TRBJ2-7
TGCAGCGCACAGGGATCCTACGAGCAGTACTTC
CSAQGSYEQYF
>NA|15|TRBV7-2|TRBD1|TRBJ1-2
TGTGCCAGCAGCTTAGGGGGACAGATTAACTATGGCTACACCTTC
CASSLGGQINYGYTF
>NA|13|TRBV5-4|NA|TRBJ1-2
TGTGCCAGCAGCTCGGACAGTAGCTATGGCTACACCTTC
CASSSDSSYGYTF
>NA|15|TRBV5-1|NA|TRBJ2-7
TGCGCCAGCACCCTGAGTATGGCAGGGTCGGACGAGCAGTACTTC
CASTLSMAGSDEQYF
>NA|14|TRBV7-2|NA|TRBJ1-1
TGTGCCAGCAGCACGCCCGGGGAGAACACTGAAGCTTTCTTT
CASSTPGENTEAFF
>NA|17|TRBV10-2|NA|TRBJ1-1
TGCGCCAGCAGTGAGAGGGTTGGGGGCGCCTTGAACACTGAAGCTTTCTTT
CASSERVGGALNTEAFF
>NA|15|TRBV6-5|TRBD1|TRBJ1-1
TGTGCCAGCAGTCAGCCGGGACAGGGATCAGCTGAAGCTTTCTTT
CASSQPGQGSAEAFF
>NA|14|TRBV5-6|TRBD1|TRBJ1-4
TGTGCCAGCAGCCATGGACAGGCCCTTGGGAAACTGTTTTTT
CASSHGQALGKLFF
>NA|13|TRBV12-3/TRBV12-4|NA|TRBJ1-1
TGTGCCAGCAGTTTATCGTGGACTGAAGAAGCTTTCTTT
CASSLSWTEEAFF
>NA|14|TRBV12-1|NA|TRBJ1-5
TGTGCCAGCAGCTTTTCAGGGGGAAATCAGCCCCAGCATTTT
CASSFSGGNQPQHF
>NA|14|TRBV30|NA|TRBJ1-6
TGTGCCTGGAGACTAGAAGGACAGTTTGCACCCCTCCACTTT
CAWRLEGQFAPLHF
>NA|15|TRBV30|NA|TRBJ2-7
TGTGCCTGGAGTGTACCGGTAATTGGTGCCTACGAGCAGTACTTC
CAWSVPVIGAYEQYF
>NA|15|TRBV19|TRBD1|TRBJ2-7
TGTGCCAGTAGACGCCGGGACAGTCCCTCCTACGAGCAGTACTTC
CASRRRDSPSYEQYF
>NA|14|TRBV18|TRBD1|TRBJ2-7
TGTGCCAGCTCACAAACGGGACAGGGGACCGAGCAGTACTTC
CASSQTGQGTEQYF
>NA|13|TRBV27|NA|TRBJ1-1
TGTGCCAGCAGTTTGTATGCAGGGCCGCAAGCTTTCTTT
CASSLYAGPQAFF
>NA|16|TRBV18|TRBD1|TRBJ2-1
TGTGCCAGCTCACCAACCTGGACAGGGGTTGGGAATGAGCAGTTCTTC
CASSPTWTGVGNEQFF
>NA|11|TRBV20-1|NA|TRBJ1-1
TGCAGTGCTAACGACTACACTGAAGCTTTCTTT
CSANDYTEAFF
>NA|13|TRBV10-2|NA|TRBJ1-1
TGCGCCATAACGGCAGGGCGGCACACTGAAGCTTTCTTT
CAITAGRHTEAFF
>NA|13|TRBV30|TRBD2|TRBJ2-1
TGTGCCTGGATTCGAAGCGGGGGAGATGAGCAGTTCTTC
CAWIRSGGDEQFF
>NA|14|TRBV18|TRBD1|TRBJ1-3
TGTGCCAGCTCACCAGGACAGGGCGCCAACACCATATATTTT
CASSPGQGANTIYF
>few|16|TRBV7-2|TRBD2|TRBJ2-1
TGTGCCAGCAGCTTAGTAACTAGCGGGGGGTACAATGAGCAGTTCTTC
CASSLVTSGGYNEQFF
>NA|14|TRBV11-2|NA|TRBJ2-5
TGTGCCAGCAGCCGCCGGGACTCCCAAGAGACCCAGTACTTC
CASSRRDSQETQYF
>NA|13|TRBV11-1|TRBD1|TRBJ1-2
TGTGCCAGCAGCTACGGGACAGGGAGAGGCTACACCTTC
CASSYGTGRGYTF
>NA|15|TRBV5-1|NA|TRBJ1-1
TGCGCCAGCAGCTTGGTCCCGGGAGGGGCCACTGAAGCTTTCTTT
CASSLVPGGATEAFF
>NA|13|TRBV7-9|TRBD1|TRBJ1-1
TGTGCCAGCAGCTTATGGAGGGACAGGGTGGCTTTCTTT
CASSLWRDRVAFF
>once|14|TRBV5-1|TRBD1|TRBJ2-7
TGCGCCAGCAGCTCCCGGACAGGGGTGTACGAGCAGTACTTC
CASSSRTGVYEQYF
>few|14|TRBV7-8|NA|TRBJ1-1
TGTGCCAGCAGCTCGGACAGATTGAACACTGAAGCTTTCTTT
CASSSDRLNTEAFF
>NA|13|TRBV7-9|NA|TRBJ1-2
TGTGCCAGCAGCTTAGCGACGGGAAGGGGCTACACCTTC
CASSLATGRGYTF
>NA|13|TRBV27|TRBD2|TRBJ2-7
TGTGCCAGCAGTCCGGGACTAGCGGGGGAGCAGTACTTC
CASSPGLAGEQYF
>NA|15|TRBV7-2|TRBD2|TRBJ2-1
TGTGCCAGCAGCTTACCGACTAGCGGGGCGGGTGAGCAGTTCTTC
CASSLPTSGAGEQFF
>NA|14|TRBV30|NA|TRBJ2-1
TGTGCCTGGAGTCTCGTGGGGCTGGGGAATGAGCAGTTCTTC
CAWSLVGLGNEQFF
>NA|15|TRBV11-2|NA|TRBJ1-5
TGTGCCAGCAGCCGGGACACCCGAGGCAATCAGCCCCAGCATTTT
CASSRDTRGNQPQHF
>NA|15|TRBV7-8|NA|TRBJ1-6
TGTGCCAGCAGCCCAGATATCGGGTCCGATTCACCCCTCCACTTT
CASSPDIGSDSPLHF
>NA|16|TRBV7-3|TRBD1|TRBJ2-3
TGTGCCAGCAGCCCCTCGGGACAGCTGTACACAGATACGCAGTATTTT
CASSPSGQLYTDTQYF
>NA|15|TRBV19|NA|TRBJ1-1
TGTGCCAGTAGTATTTCCCCGGGAATGAACACTGAAGCTTTCTTT
CASSISPGMNTEAFF
>NA|13|TRBV7-2|NA|TRBJ1-4
TGTGCCAGCACCAGGGGAGAGGGTGAAAAACTGTTTTTT
CASTRGEGEKLFF
>NA|13|TRBV19|NA|TRBJ1-6
TGTGCCGCTATGAGCTCCTATAATTCACCCCTCCACTTT
CAAMSSYNSPLHF
>NA|18|TRBV4-1|NA|TRBJ1-5
TGCGCCAGCAGCCAAGTCCTTGGGGACAAATCCGCCAATCAGCCCCAGCATTTT
CASSQVLGDKSANQPQHF
>NA|14|TRBV5-1|NA|TRBJ1-3
TGCGCCAGCAGTAGTCTTGGCTCTGGAAACACCATATATTTT
CASSSLGSGNTIYF
>NA|14|TRBV7-9|NA|TRBJ1-1
TGTGCCAGCAGCTTAGGTCAGGGGTATTTGGTAGCTTTCTTT
CASSLGQGYLVAFF
>NA|15|TRBV19|TRBD1|TRBJ1-4
TGTGCCAGTACCACGGGGACAGGGCCTTGGGAAAAACTGTTTTTT
CASTTGTGPWEKLFF